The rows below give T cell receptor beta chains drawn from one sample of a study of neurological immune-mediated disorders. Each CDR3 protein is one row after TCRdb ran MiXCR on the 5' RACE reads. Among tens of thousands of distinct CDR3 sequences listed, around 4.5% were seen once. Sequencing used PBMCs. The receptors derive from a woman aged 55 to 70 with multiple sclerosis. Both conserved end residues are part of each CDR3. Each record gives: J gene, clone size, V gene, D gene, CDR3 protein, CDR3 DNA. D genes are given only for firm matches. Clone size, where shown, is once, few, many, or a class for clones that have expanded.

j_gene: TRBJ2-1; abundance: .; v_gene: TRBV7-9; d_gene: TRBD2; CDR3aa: CASSQTSGIEQFF; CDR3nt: TGTGCCAGCAGCCAGACTAGCGGGATCGAGCAGTTCTTC
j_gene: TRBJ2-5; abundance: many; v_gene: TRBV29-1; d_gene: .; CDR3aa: CSDRTLETQYF; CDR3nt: TGCAGCGACAGAACTCTAGAGACCCAGTACTTC
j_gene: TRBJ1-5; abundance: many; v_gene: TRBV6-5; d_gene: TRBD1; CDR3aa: CATRTGDNQPQHF; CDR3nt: TGTGCCACCAGGACAGGAGACAATCAGCCCCAGCATTTT
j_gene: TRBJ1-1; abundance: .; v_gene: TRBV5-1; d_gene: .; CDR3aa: CASSLALGRATEAFF; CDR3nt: TGCGCCAGCAGCTTGGCCTTAGGAAGGGCGACTGAAGCTTTCTTT
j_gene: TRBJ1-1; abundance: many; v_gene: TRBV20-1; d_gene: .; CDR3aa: CSARGRNTEAFF; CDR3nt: TGCAGTGCTAGGGGTCGGAACACTGAAGCTTTCTTT
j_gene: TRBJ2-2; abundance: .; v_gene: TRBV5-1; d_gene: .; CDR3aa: CASSVDPTGELFF; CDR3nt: TGCGCCAGCAGCGTAGACCCCACCGGGGAGCTGTTTTTT
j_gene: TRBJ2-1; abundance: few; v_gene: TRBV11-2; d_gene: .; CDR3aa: CASSPRGAFYNEQFF; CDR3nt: TGTGCCAGCAGCCCTCGGGGGGCGTTCTACAATGAGCAGTTCTTC
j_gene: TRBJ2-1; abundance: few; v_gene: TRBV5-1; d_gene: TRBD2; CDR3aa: CASRQAGGENEQFF; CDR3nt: TGCGCCAGCAGACAAGCGGGAGGGGAGAATGAGCAGTTCTTC
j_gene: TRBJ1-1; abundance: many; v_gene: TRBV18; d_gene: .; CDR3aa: CASSWGATEAFF; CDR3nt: TGTGCCAGCTCATGGGGGGCTACTGAAGCTTTCTTT
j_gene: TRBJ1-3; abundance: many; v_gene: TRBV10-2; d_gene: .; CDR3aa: CASSESFASRGNTIYF; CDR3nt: TGCGCCAGCAGTGAGTCTTTCGCTAGCAGGGGAAACACCATATATTTT
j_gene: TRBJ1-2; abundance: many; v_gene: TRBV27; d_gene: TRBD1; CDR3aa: CASSPGDSYGYTF; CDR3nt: TGTGCCAGCAGTCCTGGGGACAGCTATGGCTACACCTTC
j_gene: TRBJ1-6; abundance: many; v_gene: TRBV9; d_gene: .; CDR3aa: CASRTRPSDGSPLHF; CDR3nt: TGTGCCAGCAGAACCAGACCGTCGGACGGTTCACCCCTCCACTTT
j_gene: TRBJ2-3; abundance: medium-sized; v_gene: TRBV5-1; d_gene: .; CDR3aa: CASSQTFEDTQYF; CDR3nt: TGCGCCAGCAGTCAAACATTCGAGGATACGCAGTATTTT
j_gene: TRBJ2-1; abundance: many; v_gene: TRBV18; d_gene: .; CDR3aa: CASSPPAPRNEQFF; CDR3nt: TGTGCCAGCTCACCACCAGCCCCTAGGAATGAGCAGTTCTTC
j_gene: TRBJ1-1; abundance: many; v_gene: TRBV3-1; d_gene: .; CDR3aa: CASSQGHRATEAFF; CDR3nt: TGTGCCAGCAGCCAAGGGCATAGGGCCACTGAAGCTTTCTTT
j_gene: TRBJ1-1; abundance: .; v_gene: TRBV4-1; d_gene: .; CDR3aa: CASSLPTPRGVGTEAFF; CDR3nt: TGCGCCAGCAGCCTACCCACCCCTCGGGGCGTGGGCACTGAAGCTTTCTTT
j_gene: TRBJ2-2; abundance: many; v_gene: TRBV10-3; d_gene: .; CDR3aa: CAISEGVANTGELFF; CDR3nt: TGTGCCATCAGTGAAGGAGTCGCGAACACCGGGGAGCTGTTTTTT
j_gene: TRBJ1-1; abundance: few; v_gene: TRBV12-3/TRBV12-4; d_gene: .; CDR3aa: CASSSQYTEAFF; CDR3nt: TGTGCCAGCAGTTCCCAGTACACTGAAGCTTTCTTT
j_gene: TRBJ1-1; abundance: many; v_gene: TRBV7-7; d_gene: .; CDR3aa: CASSLGYDTEAFF; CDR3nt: TGTGCCAGCAGCTTGGGGTACGACACTGAAGCTTTCTTT
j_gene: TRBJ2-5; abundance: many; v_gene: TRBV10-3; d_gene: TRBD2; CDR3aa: CAISREREQTQYF; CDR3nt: TGTGCCATCAGCCGTGAGCGGGAGCAGACCCAGTACTTC
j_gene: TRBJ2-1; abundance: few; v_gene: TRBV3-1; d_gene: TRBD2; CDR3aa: CASSLTSGANNEQFF; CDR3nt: TGTGCCAGCAGCCTTACTAGCGGGGCGAACAATGAGCAGTTCTTC
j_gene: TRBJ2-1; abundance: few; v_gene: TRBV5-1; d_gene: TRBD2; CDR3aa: CASRTGTRGNEQFF; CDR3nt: TGCGCCAGCAGGACCGGGACTAGGGGGAATGAGCAGTTCTTC
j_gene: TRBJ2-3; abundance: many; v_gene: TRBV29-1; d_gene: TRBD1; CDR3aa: CSVRTGLGPDTQYF; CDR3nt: TGCAGCGTTAGGACAGGGCTAGGGCCAGATACGCAGTATTTT
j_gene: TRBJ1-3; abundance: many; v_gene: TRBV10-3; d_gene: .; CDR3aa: CAISPGPSSGNTIYF; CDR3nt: TGTGCCATCAGTCCGGGACCGAGCTCTGGAAACACCATATATTTT
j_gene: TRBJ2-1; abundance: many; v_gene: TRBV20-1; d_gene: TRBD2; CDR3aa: CSARAIAGVGEQFF; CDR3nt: TGCAGTGCTAGAGCCATAGCGGGAGTGGGGGAGCAGTTCTTC
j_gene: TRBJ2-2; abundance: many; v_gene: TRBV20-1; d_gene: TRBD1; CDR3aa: CSARTGDAGELFF; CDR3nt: TGCAGTGCACGGACAGGGGATGCCGGGGAGCTGTTTTTT
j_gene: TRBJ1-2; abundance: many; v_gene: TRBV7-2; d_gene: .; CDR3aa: CASSLEGVLGYGYTF; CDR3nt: TGTGCCAGCAGCTTAGAGGGGGTTCTCGGCTATGGCTACACCTTC
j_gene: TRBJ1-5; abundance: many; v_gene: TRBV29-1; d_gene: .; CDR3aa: CSVEDPGGTPQHF; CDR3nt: TGCAGCGTTGAAGATCCGGGGGGCACGCCCCAGCATTTT
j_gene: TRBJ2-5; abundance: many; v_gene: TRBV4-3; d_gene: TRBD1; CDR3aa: CASSQDSTGGWETQYF; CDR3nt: TGCGCCAGCAGCCAAGATTCGACAGGGGGCTGGGAGACCCAGTACTTC
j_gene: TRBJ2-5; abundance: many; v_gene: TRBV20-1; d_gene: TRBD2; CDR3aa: CSARDPSGSQETQYF; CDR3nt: TGCAGTGCTAGAGACCCTAGCGGGTCCCAAGAGACCCAGTACTTC
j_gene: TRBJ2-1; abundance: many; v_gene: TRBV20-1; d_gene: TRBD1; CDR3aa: CSASRSGQGVTEQFF; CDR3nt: TGCAGTGCTAGTCGTTCGGGACAGGGGGTCACTGAGCAGTTCTTC
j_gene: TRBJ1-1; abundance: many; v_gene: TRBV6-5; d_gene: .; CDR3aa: CASRRAFGTEAFF; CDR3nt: TGTGCCAGCCGCAGGGCTTTTGGCACTGAAGCTTTCTTT
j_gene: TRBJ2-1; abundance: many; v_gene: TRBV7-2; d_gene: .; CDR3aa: CASSESGPRIRYKFF; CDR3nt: TGTGCCAGCAGCGAATCCGGGCCCCGTATCAGGTATAAGTTCTTC
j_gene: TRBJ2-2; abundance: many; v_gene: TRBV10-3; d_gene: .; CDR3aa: CAITNRANTGELFF; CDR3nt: TGTGCCATCACGAACAGGGCGAACACCGGGGAGCTGTTTTTT
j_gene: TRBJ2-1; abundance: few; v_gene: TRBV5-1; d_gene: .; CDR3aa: CASSPAPSAGSYNEQFF; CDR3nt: TGCGCCAGCAGCCCTGCTCCCTCCGCGGGATCCTACAATGAGCAGTTCTTC
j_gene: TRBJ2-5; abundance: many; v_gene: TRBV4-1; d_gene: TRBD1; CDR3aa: CASSHRQGEGETQYF; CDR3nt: TGCGCCAGCAGCCACCGACAGGGGGAGGGAGAGACCCAGTACTTC
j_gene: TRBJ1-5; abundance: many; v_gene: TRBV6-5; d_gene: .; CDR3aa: CASSQPQHF; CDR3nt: TGTGCCAGCAGTCAGCCCCAGCATTTT
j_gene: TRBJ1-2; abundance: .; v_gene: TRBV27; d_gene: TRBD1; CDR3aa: CASSGWDRGTRNYGYTF; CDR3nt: TGTGCCAGCAGTGGGTGGGACAGGGGGACCCGGAACTATGGCTACACCTTC
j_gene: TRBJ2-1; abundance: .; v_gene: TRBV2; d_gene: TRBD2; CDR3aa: CASRGWTSGFNEQFF; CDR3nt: TGTGCCAGCAGGGGGTGGACTAGCGGTTTCAATGAGCAGTTCTTC
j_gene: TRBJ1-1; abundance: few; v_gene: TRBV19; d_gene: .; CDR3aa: CASSIQGMTEAFF; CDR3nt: TGTGCCAGTAGTATTCAGGGGATGACTGAAGCTTTCTTT
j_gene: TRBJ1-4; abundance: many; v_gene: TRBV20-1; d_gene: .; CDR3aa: CSARWQGVEKLFF; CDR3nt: TGCAGTGCTAGATGGCAGGGAGTTGAAAAACTGTTTTTT